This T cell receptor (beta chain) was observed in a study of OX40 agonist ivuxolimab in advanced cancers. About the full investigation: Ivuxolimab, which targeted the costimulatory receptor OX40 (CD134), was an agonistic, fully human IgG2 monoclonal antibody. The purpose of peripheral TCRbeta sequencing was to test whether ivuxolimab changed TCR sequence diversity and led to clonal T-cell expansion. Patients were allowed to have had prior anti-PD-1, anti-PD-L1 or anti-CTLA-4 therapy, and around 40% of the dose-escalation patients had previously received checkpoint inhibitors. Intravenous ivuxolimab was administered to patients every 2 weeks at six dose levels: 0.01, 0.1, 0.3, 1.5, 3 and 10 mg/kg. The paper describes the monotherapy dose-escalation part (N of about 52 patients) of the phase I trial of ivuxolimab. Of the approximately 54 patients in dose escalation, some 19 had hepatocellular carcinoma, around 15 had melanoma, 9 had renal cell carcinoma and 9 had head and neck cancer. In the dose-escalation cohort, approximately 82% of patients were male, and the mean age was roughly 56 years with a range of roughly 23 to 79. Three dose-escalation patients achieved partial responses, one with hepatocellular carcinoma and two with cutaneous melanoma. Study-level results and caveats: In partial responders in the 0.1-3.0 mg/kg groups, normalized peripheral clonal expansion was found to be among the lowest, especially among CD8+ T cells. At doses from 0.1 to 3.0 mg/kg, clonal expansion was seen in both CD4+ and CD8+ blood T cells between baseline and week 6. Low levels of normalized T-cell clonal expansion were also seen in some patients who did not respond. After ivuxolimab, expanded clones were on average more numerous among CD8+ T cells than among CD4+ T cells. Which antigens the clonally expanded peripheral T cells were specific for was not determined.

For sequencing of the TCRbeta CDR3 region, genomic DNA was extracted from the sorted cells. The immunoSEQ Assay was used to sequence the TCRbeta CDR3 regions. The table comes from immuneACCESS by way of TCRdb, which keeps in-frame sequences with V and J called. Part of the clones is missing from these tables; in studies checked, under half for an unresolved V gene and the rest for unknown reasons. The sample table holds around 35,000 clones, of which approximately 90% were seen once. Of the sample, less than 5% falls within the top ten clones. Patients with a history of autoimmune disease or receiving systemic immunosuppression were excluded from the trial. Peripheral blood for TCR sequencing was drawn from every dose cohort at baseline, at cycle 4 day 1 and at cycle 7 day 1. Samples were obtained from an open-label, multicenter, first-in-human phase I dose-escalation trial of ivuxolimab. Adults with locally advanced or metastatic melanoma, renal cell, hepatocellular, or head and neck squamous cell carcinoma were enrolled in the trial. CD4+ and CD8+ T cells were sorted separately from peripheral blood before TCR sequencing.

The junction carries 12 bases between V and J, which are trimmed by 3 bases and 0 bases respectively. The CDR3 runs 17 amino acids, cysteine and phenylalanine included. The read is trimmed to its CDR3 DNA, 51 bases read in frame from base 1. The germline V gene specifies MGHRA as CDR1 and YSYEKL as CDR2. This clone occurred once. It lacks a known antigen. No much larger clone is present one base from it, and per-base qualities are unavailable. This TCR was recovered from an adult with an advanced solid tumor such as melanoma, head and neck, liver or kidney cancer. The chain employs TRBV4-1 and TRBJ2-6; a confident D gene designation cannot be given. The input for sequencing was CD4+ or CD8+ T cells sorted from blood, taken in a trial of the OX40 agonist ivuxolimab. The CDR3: CASSQTPIHSGANVLTF. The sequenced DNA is TGCGCCAGCAGCCAGACCCCGATCCACTCTGGGGCCAACGTCCTGACTTTC.